This TCR beta chain was obtained from a study of T cell responses to AZD1222 COVID-19 vaccine. General study results and limits: Donors, mostly white British, included more females; clonal diversity was possibly underestimated. Mapped onto spike, vaccine-associated CD4 TCRs spanned it and were dominant at 160-218 and 743-854. Repertoires were sampled only after the peak T cell response.

Libraries were prepared by immunoSEQ multiplex PCR; TCRdb keeps only in-frame clonotypes and omits some of them. The table has 140,000 to 150,000 clones, just over 90% seen once. The V and J ends lost 4 bases and 5 bases, in that order; junction bases with no gene match: 10. This CDR3 has 15 residues. Per the germline V gene, CDR1 is SEHNR and CDR2 is FQNEAQ (reference sequence). Pooling covered second doses at about 4 or about 12 weeks. Concerning this clone: Its specificity is not known.

The material sequenced was peripheral blood, taken 28 days after the second AZD1222 dose. This receptor was taken from an adult who received the AZD1222 COVID-19 vaccine. The J gene is TRBJ1-2, the V gene TRBV7-9; TRBD1 matches at 7 bases. The CDR3 nucleotides read TGTGCCAGCAGCTCGCATTCCGGGACAGTTTATGGCTACACCTTC. This codes for CASSSHSGTVYGYTF.